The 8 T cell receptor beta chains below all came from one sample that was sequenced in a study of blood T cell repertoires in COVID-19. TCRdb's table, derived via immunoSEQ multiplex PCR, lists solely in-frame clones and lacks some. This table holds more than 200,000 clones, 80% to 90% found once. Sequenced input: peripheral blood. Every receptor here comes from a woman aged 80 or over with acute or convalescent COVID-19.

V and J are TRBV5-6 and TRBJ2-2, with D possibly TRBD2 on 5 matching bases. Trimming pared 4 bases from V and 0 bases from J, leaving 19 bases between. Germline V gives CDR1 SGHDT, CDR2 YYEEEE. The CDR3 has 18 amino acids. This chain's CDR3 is CASSQEEGGYANTGELFF. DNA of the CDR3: TGTGCCAGCAGCCAGGAAGAGGGCGGATATGCGAACACCGGGGAGCTGTTTTTT.

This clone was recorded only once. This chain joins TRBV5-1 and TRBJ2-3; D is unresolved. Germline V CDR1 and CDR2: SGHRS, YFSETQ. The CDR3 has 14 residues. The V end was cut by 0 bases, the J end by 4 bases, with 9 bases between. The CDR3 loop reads CASSLANRADTQYF. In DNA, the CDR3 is TGCGCCAGCAGCTTGGCCAACCGGGCAGATACGCAGTATTTT.

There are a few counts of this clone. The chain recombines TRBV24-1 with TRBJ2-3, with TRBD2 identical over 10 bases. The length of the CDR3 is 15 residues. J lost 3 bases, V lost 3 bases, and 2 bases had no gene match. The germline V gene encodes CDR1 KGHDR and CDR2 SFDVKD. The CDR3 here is CATSDTGLATDTQYF. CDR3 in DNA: TGTGCCACCAGTGATACGGGACTAGCGACAGATACGCAGTATTTT.

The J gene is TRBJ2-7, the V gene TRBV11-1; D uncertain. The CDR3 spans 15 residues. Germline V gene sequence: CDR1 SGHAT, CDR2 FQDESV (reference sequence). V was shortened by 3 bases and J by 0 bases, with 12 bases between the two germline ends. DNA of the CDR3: TGTGCCAGCAGCTTTGGCCGGGTGGACTCCTACGAGCAGTACTTC. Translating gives CASSFGRVDSYEQYF.

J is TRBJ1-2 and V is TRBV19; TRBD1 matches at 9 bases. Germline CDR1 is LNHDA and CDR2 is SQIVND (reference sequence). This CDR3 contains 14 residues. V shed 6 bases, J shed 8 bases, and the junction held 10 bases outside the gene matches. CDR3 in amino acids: CASRKTGGAGGYTF. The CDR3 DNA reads TGTGCCAGTAGGAAAACAGGGGGCGCAGGCGGCTACACCTTC.

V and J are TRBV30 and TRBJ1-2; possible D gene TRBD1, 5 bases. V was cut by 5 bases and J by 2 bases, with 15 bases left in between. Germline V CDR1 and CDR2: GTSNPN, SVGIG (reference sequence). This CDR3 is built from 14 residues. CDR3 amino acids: CAWSPGYQNYGYTF. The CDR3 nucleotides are TGTGCCTGGTCCCCAGGGTATCAGAACTATGGCTACACCTTC.

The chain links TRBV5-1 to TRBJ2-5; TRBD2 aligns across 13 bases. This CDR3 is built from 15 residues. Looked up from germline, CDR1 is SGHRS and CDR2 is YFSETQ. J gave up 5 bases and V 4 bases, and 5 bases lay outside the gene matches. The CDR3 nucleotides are TGCGCCAGCAGCGGCGGGACTAGCGGGACCGAGACCCAGTACTTC. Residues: CASSGGTSGTETQYF.

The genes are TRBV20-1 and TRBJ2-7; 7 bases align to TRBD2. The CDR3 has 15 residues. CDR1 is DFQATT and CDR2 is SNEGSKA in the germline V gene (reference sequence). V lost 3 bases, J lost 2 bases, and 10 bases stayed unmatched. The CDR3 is CSASQAGSDTYEQYF. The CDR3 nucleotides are TGCAGTGCTAGTCAAGCGGGATCTGACACCTACGAGCAGTACTTC.